The clone carrying this T cell receptor beta chain appeared a single time. Repertoires were generated with immunoSEQ multiplex PCR, while TCRdb's copy carries only in-frame clones and drops some. Of 150,000 to 200,000 clones in the sample, around 90% are singletons; the top ten hold over 1.1%. The data derive from a study of control samples from healthy donors and cancer patients. This CDR3 has 14 amino acids. V lost 10 bases, J lost 0 bases, and 13 bases lay in between. The germline gives CDR1 MNHEY, CDR2 SMNVEV (reference sequence). Sequenced input: blood. The rearrangement links TRBV27 to TRBJ2-1; D remains ambiguous. This sequence was found in a woman between 50 and 59 years old in good health. CDR3 nucleotides: TGTGCCACTTCTAGGGTCTTCTCCTACAATGAGCAGTTCTTC. Amino acid sequence: CATSRVFSYNEQFF.